This T cell receptor (beta chain) was captured by sequencing in a study of blood T cells in healthy people across ages. Points from the study as a whole: In older individuals, TCR beta diversity per million T cells was lower, falling roughly linearly with age.

Sample-barcoded 5' priming and a J-beta primer mix drove a second PCR of 7 to 11 cycles. TCRdb processed the 5' RACE reads anew with MiXCR; each CDR3 protein has one entry. In the table there are about 1.5 million distinct CDR3 sequences, 42% of which are singletons. To note about this clonotype: The antigen is unknown.

Germline-derived CDR1 and CDR2 are SGHVS and FQNEAQ. This CDR3 has 16 amino acids. V was pared by 1 base and J by 5 bases, with 5 bases of the junction left unmatched. Sequencing used blood. V and J are TRBV7-8 and TRBJ2-1; 10 positions match TRBD2. This TCR was recovered from a young woman in good health. The CDR3 reads CASSLGRLAGDNEQFF. In nucleotides, the CDR3 is TGTGCCAGCAGCTTAGGGAGGCTAGCGGGAGACAATGAGCAGTTCTTC.